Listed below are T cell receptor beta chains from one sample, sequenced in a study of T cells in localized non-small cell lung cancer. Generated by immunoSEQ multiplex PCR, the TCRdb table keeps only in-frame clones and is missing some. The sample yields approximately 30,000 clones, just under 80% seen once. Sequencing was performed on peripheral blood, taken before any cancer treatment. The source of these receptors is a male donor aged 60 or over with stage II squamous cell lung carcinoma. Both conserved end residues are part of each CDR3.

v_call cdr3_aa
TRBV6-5 CASTRDGNMNTEAFF
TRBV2 CASSERQITGELFF
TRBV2 CASSVGKGGSTEAFF
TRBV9 CASSFGPGGDQPQHF
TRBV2 CASSEGVLIYGYTF
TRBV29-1 CSVEGQGPGGTDTQYF
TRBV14 CASSQVRVPGGYTF
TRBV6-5 CASSQIQGRESEQFF
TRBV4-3 CASSQDTSSSGGYEQYF
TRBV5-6 CASSLYRGENTGELFF
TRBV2 CATRWGGGSYEQYF
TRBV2 CASSEGGGNEQFF
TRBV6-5 CASGQGVGGTEAFF
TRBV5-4 CASSRDRGIVNTEAFF
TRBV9 CASSVRGYTGELFF
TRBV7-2 CASSFGTSYGYTF
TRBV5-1 CASSRNAGLSETQYF
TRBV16 CASSQYGQTTDTQYF
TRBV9 CASSVDGGGYGYTF
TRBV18 CASSPFDQGVDGANVLTF
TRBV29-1 CSVDQNEQFF